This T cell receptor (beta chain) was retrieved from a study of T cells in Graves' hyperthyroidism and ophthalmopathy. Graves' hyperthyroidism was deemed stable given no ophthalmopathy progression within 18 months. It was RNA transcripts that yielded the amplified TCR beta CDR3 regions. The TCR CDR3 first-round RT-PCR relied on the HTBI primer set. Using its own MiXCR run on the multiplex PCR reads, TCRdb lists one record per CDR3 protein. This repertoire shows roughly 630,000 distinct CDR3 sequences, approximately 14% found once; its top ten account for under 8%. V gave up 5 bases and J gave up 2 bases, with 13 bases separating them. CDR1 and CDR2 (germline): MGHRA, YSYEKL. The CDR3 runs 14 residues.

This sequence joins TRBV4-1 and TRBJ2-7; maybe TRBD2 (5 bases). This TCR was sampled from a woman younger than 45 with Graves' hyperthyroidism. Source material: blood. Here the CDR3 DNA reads TGCGCCAGCAGCGGGGAGATTGGGGCCTACGAGCAGTACTTC. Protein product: CASSGEIGAYEQYF.